These T cell receptor beta chains were read from a single sample in a study of OX40 agonist ivuxolimab in advanced cancers. Libraries were prepared by immunoSEQ multiplex PCR; TCRdb keeps only in-frame clonotypes and omits some of them. The sample lists around 30,000 clones; 82% were seen once. This sample comprised CD4+ or CD8+ T cells sorted from blood, obtained in a trial of the OX40 agonist ivuxolimab. These receptors originate from an adult with an advanced solid tumor such as melanoma, head and neck, liver or kidney cancer. The CDR3 runs from the conserved cysteine through the conserved F or W. A D gene is named only where the DNA matches it firmly. Some rows have no size entry. The others give once, few or many, or a class for an expanded clone.

TRBV18,.,.,TRBJ1-3,TGTGCCAGCTCACCAACGAGGGATGGAAACACCATATATTTT,CASSPTRDGNTIYF
TRBV7-9,TRBD2,.,TRBJ2-1,TGTGCCAGCAGCTTAGGTGGTTCGAGCGGGAGCTGGAATGAGCAGTTCTTC,CASSLGGSSGSWNEQFF
TRBV10-3,.,.,TRBJ1-5,TGTGCCATCAGTGACGGGGTCGGCAATCAGCCCCAGCATTTT,CAISDGVGNQPQHF
TRBV29-1,.,.,TRBJ2-2,TGCAGCGTTGAAATACAGGGCCTCACCGGGGAGCTGTTTTTT,CSVEIQGLTGELFF
TRBV5-4,TRBD2,.,TRBJ2-7,TGTGCCAGCAGCTTGGGGATGGGGGGGGAGCGGAACGAGCAGTACTTC,CASSLGMGGERNEQYF
TRBV11-1,TRBD1,.,TRBJ2-1,TGTGCCAGCCGTGGACAGGGAAATGAGCAGTTCTTC,CASRGQGNEQFF
TRBV4-3,TRBD1,.,TRBJ1-1,TGCGCCAGCAGCCAAGACTGGGGGACAGGATGGAGGAACACTGAAGCTTTCTTT,CASSQDWGTGWRNTEAFF
TRBV9,.,once,TRBJ1-3,TGTGCCAGCAGCGTAGAGGGTTTGGGGGGAAACACCATATATTTT,CASSVEGLGGNTIYF
TRBV9,.,.,TRBJ2-7,TGTGCCAGCAGCGTAGGTGGGGGCGAGCAGTACTTC,CASSVGGGEQYF
TRBV27,.,.,TRBJ1-5,TGTGCCAGCAGTTTGGCGGGAGAAGACAATCAGCCCCAGCATTTT,CASSLAGEDNQPQHF
TRBV18,.,.,TRBJ2-5,TGTGCCAGCTCACCACCGCGTCACACGAGGGAGACCCAGTACTTC,CASSPPRHTRETQYF
TRBV12-5,.,.,TRBJ2-7,TGTGCTAGTGGTTCTCTCGCACCGGGCCTTGTATGGCAGTACTTC,CASGSLAPGLVWQYF
TRBV29-1,TRBD2,.,TRBJ2-1,TGCAGCGCCGCAACTAGCGGCCTTTACAATGAGCAGTTCTTC,CSAATSGLYNEQFF
TRBV13,TRBD2,.,TRBJ2-3,TGTGCCAGCAGCTCGACTAGCGGGGATACGCAGTATTTT,CASSSTSGDTQYF
TRBV28,TRBD1,.,TRBJ1-2,TGTGCCAGCACCAAAGGGGGACAGTTCTATGGCTACACCTTC,CASTKGGQFYGYTF
TRBV4-2,TRBD2,.,TRBJ2-4,TGTGCCAGCAGCCAAGGGACTAGCGGGAACATTCAGTACTTC,CASSQGTSGNIQYF
TRBV2,.,.,TRBJ2-3,TGTGCCAGCAGCGAGCGGACGGGGAGCACAGATACGCAGTATTTT,CASSERTGSTDTQYF
TRBV6-6,.,.,TRBJ1-5,TGTGCCAGCAGTTCCTACAATAGCAATCAGCCCCAGCATTTT,CASSSYNSNQPQHF
TRBV5-1,.,.,TRBJ2-5,TGCGCCAGCAGCTTGGACGAGGGTAGGACCCAGTACTTC,CASSLDEGRTQYF
TRBV5-1,.,once,TRBJ2-7,TGCGCCAGCAGCTTGGTCGGGGGGCAGTCCTACGAGCAGTACTTC,CASSLVGGQSYEQYF
TRBV7-2,.,.,TRBJ2-2,TGTGCCAGCAGCTTCAGTCGTGCGAACACCGGGGAGCTGTTTTTT,CASSFSRANTGELFF
TRBV28,.,.,TRBJ1-6,TGTGCCAGCAGTTTACTTGGGCAAGCCTATAATTCACCCCTCCACTTT,CASSLLGQAYNSPLHF
TRBV28,.,.,TRBJ2-7,TGTGCCAGCAGTCCCGAGCTCCCAGGGACCTACGAGCAGTACTTC,CASSPELPGTYEQYF
TRBV6-5,.,.,TRBJ2-3,TGTGCCAGCAGTTCCCCATCCCAAGGGCCCCATACGCAGTATTTT,CASSSPSQGPHTQYF
TRBV5-1,.,.,TRBJ2-1,TGCGCCAGCAGCTTGGTGGGGGCCCAAAACAATGAGCAGTTCTTC,CASSLVGAQNNEQFF
TRBV6-1,.,.,TRBJ1-3,TGTGCCAGCAGTGCAGGGCCTGGAAACACCATATATTTT,CASSAGPGNTIYF
TRBV11-3,TRBD2,few,TRBJ2-2,TGTGCCAGCAGCCCCAGGGCGTCGGCGGGGGGAACCGGGGAGCTGTTTTTT,CASSPRASAGGTGELFF
TRBV9,TRBD1,.,TRBJ2-7,TGTGCCAGCAGCGGAGAGGGGGCTAGCTCTTCCTACGAGCAGTACTTC,CASSGEGASSSYEQYF
TRBV5-1,.,.,TRBJ2-3,TGCGCCAGCAGTCGGACTCCCCAGGGCACAGATACGCAGTATTTT,CASSRTPQGTDTQYF
TRBV2,TRBD1,.,TRBJ1-3,TGTGCCAGCAGGGGGGGACAGAAAGGAAACACCATATATTTT,CASRGGQKGNTIYF
TRBV7-9,TRBD2,.,TRBJ2-2,TGTGCCAGCGGGGGGGTTTCGAACACCGGGGAGCTGTTTTTT,CASGGVSNTGELFF
TRBV10-1,.,.,TRBJ1-1,TGCGCCAGCAGGGCCAGGGAGAACACTGAAGCTTTCTTT,CASRARENTEAFF
TRBV30,.,.,TRBJ2-3,TGTGCCTGGAGTTTGGGGACAAGCACAGATACGCAGTATTTT,CAWSLGTSTDTQYF
TRBV21-1,.,.,TRBJ2-3,TGTGCCAGCAGCAGGGGACCGGGACTGATGCAGTATTTT,CASSRGPGLMQYF
TRBV27,TRBD1,.,TRBJ2-7,TGTGCCAGCGCGTTGGGACAGGGAAGCGAGCAGTACTTC,CASALGQGSEQYF
TRBV6-1,.,.,TRBJ1-2,TGTGCCAGCAGTGAATGGGGGGGACCCACCTTC,CASSEWGGPTF
TRBV20-1,TRBD1,.,TRBJ1-2,TGCAGTGCTAGGACACAGGGGGAAGACACCTTC,CSARTQGEDTF
TRBV7-8,.,.,TRBJ1-5,TGTGCCAGCAGCACCTCGACAGTGCAGCCCCAGCATTTT,CASSTSTVQPQHF
TRBV6-1,TRBD2,.,TRBJ2-1,TGTGCCAGCAGTGCGACTAGCGGGGGGGCAAGTGAGCAGTTCTTC,CASSATSGGASEQFF
TRBV6-6,TRBD1,few,TRBJ1-2,TGTGCCAGCAGCCCCGGACAGGTCCTAGGCTACACCTTC,CASSPGQVLGYTF
TRBV30,.,.,TRBJ2-7,TGTGCCTGGAGTGTAGGGGACACGACCCACTACGAGCAGTACTTC,CAWSVGDTTHYEQYF
TRBV6-1,.,.,TRBJ1-1,TGTGCCAGCAGGGGACACTCTAACACTGAAGCTTTCTTT,CASRGHSNTEAFF
TRBV7-3,TRBD1,.,TRBJ2-5,TGTGCCAGCAGCTTAGTCGGCAGGGGGCGAATCCAAGAGACCCAGTACTTC,CASSLVGRGRIQETQYF
TRBV7-9,.,.,TRBJ2-3,TGTGCCAGCAGCTTAAGTCGGCCCTTCTGGGCTAACACAGATACGCAGTATTTT,CASSLSRPFWANTDTQYF
TRBV7-6,.,.,TRBJ2-1,TGTGCCAGCAGCGGTCCCCCGGGTCGCGATGAGCAGTTCTTC,CASSGPPGRDEQFF
TRBV11-2,.,.,TRBJ2-5,TGTGCCAGCAGCTTAGACTGGGGGCAAGAGACCCAGTACTTC,CASSLDWGQETQYF
TRBV6-1,.,medium-sized,TRBJ2-2,TGTGCCAGCAGTGGGACCGAAATTCACACCGGGGAGCTGTTTTTT,CASSGTEIHTGELFF
TRBV7-6,TRBD2,.,TRBJ2-1,TGTGCCAGCAGCTCCCCGAGAGGGACTAGGCACAATGAGCAGTTCTTC,CASSSPRGTRHNEQFF
TRBV6-5,.,.,TRBJ1-4,TGTGCCAGCAGTTACGCGGGAGCTAATGAAAAACTGTTTTTT,CASSYAGANEKLFF
TRBV27,.,.,TRBJ1-6,TGTGCCAGCAGCACCGACGGTTTTTTCCCCCTCCACTTT,CASSTDGFFPLHF
TRBV2,.,.,TRBJ2-1,TGTGCCAGCAGTACCCGGGGGAAGTACAATGAGCAGTTCTTC,CASSTRGKYNEQFF
TRBV5-4,TRBD1,.,TRBJ1-2,TGTGCCAGCAGCTTGGGGGGGGACAGGGAACGCTACACCTTC,CASSLGGDRERYTF
TRBV2,TRBD2,.,TRBJ2-7,TGTGCCAGCAGTATTAGCGGGTCCCACGAGCAGTACTTC,CASSISGSHEQYF
TRBV10-3,.,.,TRBJ1-2,TGTGCCATCAGTGGAGTCAGGGAGGACTATGGCTACACCTTC,CAISGVREDYGYTF
TRBV6-1,.,.,TRBJ2-3,TGTGCCAGCAGTGAAGGGCGGAGTTACACAGATACGCAGTATTTT,CASSEGRSYTDTQYF